This TCR beta chain emerged from a study of vaccination and CD4 T cells after COVID-19. Cultured CD4+ T cells had their DNA profiled by the Oncomine TCR Beta short-read assay. Cultured CD4+ T cells were the source of extracted genomic DNA. One entry per CDR3 protein, called by TCRdb with MiXCR from the PCR reads. Among approximately 13,000 distinct CDR3 sequences listed, about 47% were seen once. The sample's treatment: roughly 11-day PBMC culture with coronavirus spike peptide pools or control peptides (ViraFEST assay). The CDR3 is 14 amino acids. The germline V gene encodes CDR1 SGHVS and CDR2 FNYEAQ. Trimming took 2 bases from V and 2 from J, leaving 8 bases between them. On this clonotype itself: The antigen is not known.

This TCR was sampled from a human donor who had recovered from COVID-19. The chain carries TRBV7-6 and TRBJ2-3; no firm D call. The specimen sequenced was CD4+ T cells from blood, cultured in vitro. Here the CDR3 DNA reads TGTGCCAGCAGCTTATTACTTGACACAGATACGCAGTATTTT. Its protein product is CASSLLLDTDTQYF.